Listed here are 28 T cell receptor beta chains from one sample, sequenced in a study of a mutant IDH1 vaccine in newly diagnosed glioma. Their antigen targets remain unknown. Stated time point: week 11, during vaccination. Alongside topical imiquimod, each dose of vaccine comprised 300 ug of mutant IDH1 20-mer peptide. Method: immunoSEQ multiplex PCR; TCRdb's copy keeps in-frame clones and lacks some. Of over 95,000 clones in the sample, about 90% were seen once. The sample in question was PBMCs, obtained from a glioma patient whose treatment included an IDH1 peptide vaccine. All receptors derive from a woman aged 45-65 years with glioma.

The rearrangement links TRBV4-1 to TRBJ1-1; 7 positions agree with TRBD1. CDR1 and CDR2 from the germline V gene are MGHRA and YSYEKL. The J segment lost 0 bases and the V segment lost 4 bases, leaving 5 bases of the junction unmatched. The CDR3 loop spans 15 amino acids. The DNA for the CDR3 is TGCGCCAGCAGCCTTAGGACAGGCATGAACACTGAAGCTTTCTTT. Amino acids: CASSLRTGMNTEAFF.

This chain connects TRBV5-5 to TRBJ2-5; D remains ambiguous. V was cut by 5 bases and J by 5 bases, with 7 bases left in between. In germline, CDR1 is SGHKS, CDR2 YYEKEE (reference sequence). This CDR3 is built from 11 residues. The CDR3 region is CASSFMETQYF. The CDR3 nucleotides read TGTGCCAGCAGTTTCATGGAGACCCAGTACTTC.

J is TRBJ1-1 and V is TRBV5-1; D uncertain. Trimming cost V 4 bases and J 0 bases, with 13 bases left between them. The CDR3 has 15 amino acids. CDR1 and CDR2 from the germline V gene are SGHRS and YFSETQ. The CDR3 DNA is TGCGCCAGCAGCGGCGGTCGGGGAATGAACACTGAAGCTTTCTTT. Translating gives CASSGGRGMNTEAFF.

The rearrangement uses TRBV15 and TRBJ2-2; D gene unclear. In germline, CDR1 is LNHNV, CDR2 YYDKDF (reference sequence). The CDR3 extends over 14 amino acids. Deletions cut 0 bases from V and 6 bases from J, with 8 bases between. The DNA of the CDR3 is TGTGCCACCAGCAGAGATCCCGAGGCCGGGGAGCTGTTTTTT. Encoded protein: CATSRDPEAGELFF.

CDR3 in amino acids: CASSLETSGRPFNEQFF. The CDR3 nucleotides read TGTGCCAGCAGCTTGGAGACTAGCGGGAGGCCATTTAATGAGCAGTTCTTC. The rearrangement uses TRBV5-8 and TRBJ2-1, with 13 bases lining up with TRBD2. Per germline, CDR1 SGHTS and CDR2 YDEGEE. CDR3 size: 17 residues. With V trimmed by 0 bases and J by 7 bases, 7 bases remained unmatched.

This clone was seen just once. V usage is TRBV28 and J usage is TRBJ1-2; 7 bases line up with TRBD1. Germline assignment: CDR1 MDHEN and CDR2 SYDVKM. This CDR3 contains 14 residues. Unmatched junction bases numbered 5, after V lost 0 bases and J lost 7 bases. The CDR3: CASSLWGRGGGYTF. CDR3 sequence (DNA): TGTGCCAGCAGTTTATGGGGCAGGGGGGGTGGCTACACCTTC.

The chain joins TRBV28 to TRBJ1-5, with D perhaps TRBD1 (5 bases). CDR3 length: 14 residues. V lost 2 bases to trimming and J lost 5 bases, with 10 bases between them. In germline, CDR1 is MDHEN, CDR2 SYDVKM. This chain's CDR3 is CASSLEMGDQPQHF. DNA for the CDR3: TGTGCCAGCAGTTTAGAGATGGGGGATCAGCCCCAGCATTTT.

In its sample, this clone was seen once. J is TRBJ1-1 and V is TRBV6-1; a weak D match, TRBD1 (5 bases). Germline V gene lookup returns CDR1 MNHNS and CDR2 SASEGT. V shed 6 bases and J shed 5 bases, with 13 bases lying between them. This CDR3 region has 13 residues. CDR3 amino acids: CASRDTGGTEAFF. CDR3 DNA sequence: TGTGCCAGCAGGGACACAGGCGGAACTGAAGCTTTCTTT.

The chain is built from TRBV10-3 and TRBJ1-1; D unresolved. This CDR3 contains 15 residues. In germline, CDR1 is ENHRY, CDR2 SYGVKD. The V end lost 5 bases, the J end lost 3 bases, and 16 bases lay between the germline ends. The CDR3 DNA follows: TGTGCCATCAGTAGAACTCGCTCGCGTGACACTGAAGCTTTCTTT. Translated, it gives CAISRTRSRDTEAFF.

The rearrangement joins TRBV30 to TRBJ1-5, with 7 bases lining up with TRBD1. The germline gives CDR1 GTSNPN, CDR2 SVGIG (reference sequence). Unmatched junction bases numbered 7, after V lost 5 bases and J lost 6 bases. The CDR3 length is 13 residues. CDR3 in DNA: TGTGCCTGGGGCCACAGGGGAGGTCAGCCCCAGCATTTT. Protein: CAWGHRGGQPQHF.

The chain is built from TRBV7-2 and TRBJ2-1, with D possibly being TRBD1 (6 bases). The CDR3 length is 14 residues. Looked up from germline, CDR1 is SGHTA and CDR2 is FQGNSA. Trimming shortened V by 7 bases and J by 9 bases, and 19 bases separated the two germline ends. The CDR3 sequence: CASTTVGASGEQFF. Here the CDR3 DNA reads TGTGCCAGCACCACCGTGGGGGCGTCTGGTGAGCAGTTCTTC. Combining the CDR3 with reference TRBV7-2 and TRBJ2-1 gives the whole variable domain GAGVSQSPSNKVTEKGKDVELRCDPISGHTALYWYRQSLGQGLEFLIYFQGNSAPDKSGLPSDRFSAERTGGSVSTLTIQRTQQEDSAVYLCASTTVGASGEQFFGPGTRLTVL.

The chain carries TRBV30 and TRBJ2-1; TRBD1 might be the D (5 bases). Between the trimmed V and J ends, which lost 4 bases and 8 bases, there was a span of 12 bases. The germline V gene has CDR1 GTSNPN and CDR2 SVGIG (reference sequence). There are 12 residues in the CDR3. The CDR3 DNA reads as TGTGCCTGGATTCCTAGGGGCCATGAGCAGTTCTTC. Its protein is CAWIPRGHEQFF.

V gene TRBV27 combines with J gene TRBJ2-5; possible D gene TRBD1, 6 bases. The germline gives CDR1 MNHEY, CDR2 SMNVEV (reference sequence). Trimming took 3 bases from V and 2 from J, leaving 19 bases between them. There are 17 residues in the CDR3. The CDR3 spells CASSFQPRQGWQETQYF. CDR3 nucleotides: TGTGCCAGCAGTTTCCAACCTCGGCAGGGGTGGCAAGAGACCCAGTACTTC.

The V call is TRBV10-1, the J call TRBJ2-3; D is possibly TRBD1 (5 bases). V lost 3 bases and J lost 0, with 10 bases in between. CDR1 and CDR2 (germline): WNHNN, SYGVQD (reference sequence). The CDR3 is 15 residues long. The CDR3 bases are TGCGCCAGCAGTGACCGTGGGGCTAGCACAGATACGCAGTATTTT. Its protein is CASSDRGASTDTQYF.

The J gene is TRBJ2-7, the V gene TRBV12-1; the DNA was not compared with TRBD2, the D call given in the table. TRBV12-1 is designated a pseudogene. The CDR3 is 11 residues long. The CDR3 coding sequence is TGTGCCAGCAGCTCGCTAGGCGAGCAGTACTTC. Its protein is CASSSLGEQYF.

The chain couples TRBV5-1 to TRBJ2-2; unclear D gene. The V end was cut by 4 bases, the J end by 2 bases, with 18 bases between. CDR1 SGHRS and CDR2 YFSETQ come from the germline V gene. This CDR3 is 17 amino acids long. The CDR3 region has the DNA TGCGCCAGCAGCCCGACCGGGTCGCGAGTAAACACCGGGGAGCTGTTTTTT. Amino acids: CASSPTGSRVNTGELFF.

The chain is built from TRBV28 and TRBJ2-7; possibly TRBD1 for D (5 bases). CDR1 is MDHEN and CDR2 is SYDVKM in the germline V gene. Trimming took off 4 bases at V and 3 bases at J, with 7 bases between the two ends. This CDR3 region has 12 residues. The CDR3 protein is CASSSDSYEQYF. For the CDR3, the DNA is TGTGCCAGCAGTTCTGACAGCTACGAGCAGTACTTC.

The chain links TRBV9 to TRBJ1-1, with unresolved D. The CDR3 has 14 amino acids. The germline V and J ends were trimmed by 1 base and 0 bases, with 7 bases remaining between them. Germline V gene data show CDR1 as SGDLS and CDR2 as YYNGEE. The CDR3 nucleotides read TGTGCCAGCAGCGTATCGGCCATGAACACTGAAGCTTTCTTT. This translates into CASSVSAMNTEAFF.

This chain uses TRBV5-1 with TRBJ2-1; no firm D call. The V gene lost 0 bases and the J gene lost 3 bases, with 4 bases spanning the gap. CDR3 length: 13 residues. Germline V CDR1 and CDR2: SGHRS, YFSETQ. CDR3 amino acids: CASSLDGYNEQFF. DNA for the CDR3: TGCGCCAGCAGCTTGGACGGCTACAATGAGCAGTTCTTC.

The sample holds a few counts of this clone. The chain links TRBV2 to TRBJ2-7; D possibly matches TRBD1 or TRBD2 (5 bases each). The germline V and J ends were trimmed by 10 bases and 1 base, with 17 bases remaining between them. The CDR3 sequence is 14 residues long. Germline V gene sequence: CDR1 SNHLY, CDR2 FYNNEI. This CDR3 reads CATLPGARSYEQYF. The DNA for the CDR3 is TGTGCCACCCTCCCCGGGGCGAGATCCTACGAGCAGTACTTC.

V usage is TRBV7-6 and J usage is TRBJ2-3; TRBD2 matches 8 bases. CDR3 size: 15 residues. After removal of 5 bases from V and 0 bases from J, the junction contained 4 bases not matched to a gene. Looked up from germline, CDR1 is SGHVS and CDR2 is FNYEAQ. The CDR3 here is CASSSAGGSTDTQYF. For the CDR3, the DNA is TGTGCCAGCAGCAGTGCGGGGGGTAGCACAGATACGCAGTATTTT.

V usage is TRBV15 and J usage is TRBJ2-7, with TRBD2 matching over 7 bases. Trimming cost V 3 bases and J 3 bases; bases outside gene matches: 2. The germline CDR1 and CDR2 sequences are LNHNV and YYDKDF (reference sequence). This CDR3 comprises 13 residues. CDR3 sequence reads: CATSRWEGYEQYF. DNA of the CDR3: TGTGCCACCAGCAGGTGGGAGGGCTACGAGCAGTACTTC.

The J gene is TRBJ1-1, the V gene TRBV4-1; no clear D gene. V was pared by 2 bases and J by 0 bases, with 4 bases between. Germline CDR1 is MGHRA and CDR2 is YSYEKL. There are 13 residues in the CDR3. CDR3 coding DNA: TGCGCCAGCAGCCAAAGGGTGAACACTGAAGCTTTCTTT. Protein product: CASSQRVNTEAFF.

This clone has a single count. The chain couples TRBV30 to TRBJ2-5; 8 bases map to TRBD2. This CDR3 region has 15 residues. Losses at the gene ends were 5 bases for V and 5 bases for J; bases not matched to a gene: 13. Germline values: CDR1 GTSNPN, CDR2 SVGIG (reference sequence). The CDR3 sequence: CAWGPRGAGDETQYF. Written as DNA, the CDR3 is TGTGCCTGGGGTCCCCGGGGAGCGGGAGATGAGACCCAGTACTTC.

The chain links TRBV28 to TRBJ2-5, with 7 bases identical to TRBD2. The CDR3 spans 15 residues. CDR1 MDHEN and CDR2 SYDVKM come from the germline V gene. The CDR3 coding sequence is TGTGCTCACGCCCTGGCCGGGACTGGGGGGGTGACCCAGTACTTC. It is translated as CAHALAGTGGVTQYF. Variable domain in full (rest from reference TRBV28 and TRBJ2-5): DVKVTQSSRYLVKRTGEKVFLECVQDMDHENMFWYRQDPGLGLRLIYFSYDVKMKEKGDIPEGYSVSREKKERFSLILESASTNQTSMYLCAHALAGTGGVTQYFGPGTRLLVL.

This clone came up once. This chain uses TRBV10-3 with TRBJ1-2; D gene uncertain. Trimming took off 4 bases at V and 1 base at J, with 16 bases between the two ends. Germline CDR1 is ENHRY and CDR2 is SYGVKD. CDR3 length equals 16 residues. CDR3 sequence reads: CAISGEVGRDNYGYTF. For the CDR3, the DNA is TGTGCCATCAGTGGTGAAGTAGGGCGAGATAACTATGGCTACACCTTC.

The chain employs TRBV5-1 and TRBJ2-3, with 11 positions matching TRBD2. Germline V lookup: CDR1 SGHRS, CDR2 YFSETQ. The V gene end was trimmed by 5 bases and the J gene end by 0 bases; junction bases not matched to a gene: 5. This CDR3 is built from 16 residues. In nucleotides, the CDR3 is TGCGCCAGCAGGGGGACTAGCGGACATAGCACAGATACGCAGTATTTT. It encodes CASRGTSGHSTDTQYF.

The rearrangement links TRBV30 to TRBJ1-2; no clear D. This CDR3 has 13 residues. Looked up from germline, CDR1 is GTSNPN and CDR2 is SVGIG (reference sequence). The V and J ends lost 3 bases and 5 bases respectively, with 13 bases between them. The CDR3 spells CAWSSGPLYGYTF. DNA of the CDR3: TGTGCCTGGAGCTCCGGACCGCTATATGGCTACACCTTC.